This entry lists 20 T cell receptor beta chains sequenced from one sample in a study of PD-L1 blockade in urothelial cancer. Here immunoSEQ multiplex PCR was the method, and the copy in TCRdb shows in-frame clones only, minus some. The sample has about 43,000 clones; approximately 90% are singletons. Source: PBMCs, taken around atezolizumab (anti-PD-L1) treatment. The receptors shown here come from a woman aged 55-75 years with urothelial cancer.

The J gene is TRBJ1-1, the V gene TRBV2; tentatively, D is TRBD1 (6 bases). With 7 bases removed from V and 0 bases from J, the gap between germline ends came to 12 bases. Germline V lookup: CDR1 SNHLY, CDR2 FYNNEI. The CDR3 consists of 14 residues. For the CDR3, the DNA is TGTGCCAGCACTACCGACAGGCTGAACACTGAAGCTTTCTTT. As protein: CASTTDRLNTEAFF.

The chain joins TRBV5-1 to TRBJ2-7, with 7 bases that match TRBD2. The CDR3 totals 14 residues. In germline, CDR1 is SGHRS, CDR2 YFSETQ. The V segment lost 4 bases and the J segment 2 bases; nucleotides outside the gene matches: 6. The CDR3 nucleotides are TGCGCCAGCAGCCGCCGGGGGACTACCTACGAGCAGTACTTC. Its translation: CASSRRGTTYEQYF.

This clone was counted only a few times. The chain joins TRBV2 to TRBJ2-1; weak D call: TRBD1 (5 bases). Between the trimmed V and J ends, which lost 3 bases and 5 bases, there was a span of 20 bases. The CDR3 length is 17 residues. Looked up from germline, CDR1 is SNHLY and CDR2 is FYNNEI. The CDR3 DNA follows: TGTGCCAGCAGTGAGGTTTGGTCCAGGGTACTCAACAATGAGCAGTTCTTC. It translates to CASSEVWSRVLNNEQFF.

The chain couples TRBV7-6 to TRBJ1-5; D gene ambiguous. The length of the CDR3 is 13 residues. The germline V and J ends were trimmed by 3 bases and 4 bases, with 7 bases remaining between them. Germline CDR1 and CDR2: SGHVS and FNYEAQ. The CDR3 sequence: CASSFGQNQPQHF. DNA for the CDR3: TGTGCCAGCAGCTTTGGGCAGAATCAGCCCCAGCATTTT. Full variable domain (remainder filled in from reference TRBV7-6 and TRBJ1-5): GAGVSQSPRYKVTKRGQDVALRCDPISGHVSLYWYRQALGQGPEFLTYFNYEAQQDKSGLPNDRFSAERPEGSISTLTIQRTEQRDSAMYRCASSFGQNQPQHFGDGTRLSIL.

The chain links TRBV7-9 to TRBJ1-1; D is undetermined. There are 15 residues in the CDR3. Germline CDR1 and CDR2: SEHNR and FQNEAQ (reference sequence). V gave up 1 base and J gave up 1 base, with 10 bases separating them. CDR3 nucleotide sequence: TGTGCCAGCAGCTTAGGGACTCTTGGGAACACTGAAGCTTTCTTT. The encoded protein is CASSLGTLGNTEAFF.

This chain links TRBV7-9 with TRBJ2-7, with TRBD2 as a possible D gene (5 bases). Trimming removed 2 bases from V and 3 bases from J, with 8 bases in between. Germline CDR1 is SEHNR and CDR2 is FQNEAQ (reference sequence). The CDR3 has 13 residues. The CDR3 DNA reads as TGTGCCAGCAGCTTACCTAGCAGCTACGAGCAGTACTTC. This encodes CASSLPSSYEQYF.

The J gene is TRBJ2-7, the V gene TRBV11-2, with 8 bases lining up with TRBD1. The CDR3 sequence is 15 residues long. Germline CDR1 SGHAT, CDR2 FQNNGV. The junction had 5 bases not matched to a gene; V was cut back by 1 base and J by 3 bases. This CDR3 reads CASSLGYRGNYEQYF. The CDR3 coding sequence is TGTGCCAGCAGCTTAGGGTACAGGGGGAACTACGAGCAGTACTTC.

The table lists this clone with a count of one. This rearrangement joins TRBV6-5 to TRBJ1-3; D possibly corresponds to TRBD1 (6 bases). The V end was cut by 6 bases, the J end by 2 bases, with 11 bases between. CDR3 length equals 14 residues. The V gene's germline CDR1 is MNHEY and CDR2 SVGAGI. As DNA, the CDR3 is TGTGCCAGCAGCCGTGGACAGCCTGGAAACACCATATATTTT. Translation gives CASSRGQPGNTIYF.

This chain links TRBV2 with TRBJ2-4; weak D call: TRBD2 (5 bases). V gave up 8 bases and J gave up 1 base, with 12 bases separating them. Germline V gives CDR1 SNHLY, CDR2 FYNNEI. CDR3 length equals 14 residues. This chain's CDR3 is CASGSWIAKNIQYF. CDR3 DNA: TGTGCCAGCGGGAGTTGGATCGCCAAAAACATTCAGTACTTC.

J is TRBJ1-5 and V is TRBV13; perhaps TRBD1 as D (5 bases). Deletions cut 5 bases from V and 4 bases from J, with 18 bases between. CDR1 is PRHDT and CDR2 is FYEKMQ in the germline V gene (reference sequence). The CDR3 is 16 amino acids. The DNA of the CDR3 is TGTGCCAGCAGCCCGGGGGGGGGACGATCGAATCAGCCCCAGCATTTT. As protein: CASSPGGGRSNQPQHF.

The V call is TRBV10-3, the J call TRBJ2-7; 9 bases are shared with TRBD1. J gave up 4 bases and V 4 bases, and 5 bases lay outside the gene matches. CDR1 ENHRY and CDR2 SYGVKD come from the germline V gene. There are 14 residues in the CDR3. The CDR3 here is CAISAGQGYYEQYF. As DNA, the CDR3 is TGTGCCATCAGTGCGGGACAGGGCTATTACGAGCAGTACTTC.

The chain has TRBV4-2 and TRBJ2-1; 9 nucleotides line up with TRBD2. The CDR3 is 17 amino acids. Germline V gene data show CDR1 as LGHNA and CDR2 as YNFKEQ. With 4 bases clipped from V and 7 bases from J, the junction kept 14 bases outside the gene matches. In nucleotides, the CDR3 is TGTGCCAGCAGCCCTCGCGGGGGGCGGGAGGGTGAAAATGAGCAGTTCTTC. Its protein product is CASSPRGGREGENEQFF.

The CDR3 protein is CASSQAQGGNEQFF. CDR3 nucleotide sequence: TGCGCCAGCAGCCAAGCCCAAGGCGGGAATGAGCAGTTCTTC. This chain uses TRBV4-1 with TRBJ2-1; D is possibly TRBD2 (5 bases). There are 14 residues in the CDR3. Trimming took 1 base from V and 7 from J, leaving 11 bases between them. Germline V gives CDR1 MGHRA, CDR2 YSYEKL.

The chain combines TRBV6-4 with TRBJ2-2, with D tentatively TRBD2 (6 bases). The CDR3 is 15 residues long. The germline V gene encodes CDR1 MRHNA and CDR2 SNTAGT. V lost 6 bases and J 2 bases, leaving 13 bases between the germline ends. The CDR3 bases are TGTGCCAGCAGAGTAGCGGTATCAAACACCGGGGAGCTGTTTTTT. Translating it yields CASRVAVSNTGELFF.

This clone was detected only once. V is TRBV7-7 and J is TRBJ2-5, with D possibly being TRBD1 (5 bases). Germline V gene data show CDR1 as SSHAT and CDR2 as FNYEAQ (reference sequence). The CDR3 is 16 amino acids. V dropped 1 base and J dropped 1 base, with 13 bases sitting between them. Written as DNA, the CDR3 is TGTGCCAGCAGCTTAGTGGCAGGGTTAAGCCAAGAGACCCAGTACTTC. Residues: CASSLVAGLSQETQYF.

V and J are TRBV2 and TRBJ1-6; D is possibly TRBD1 (6 bases). The CDR3 is 18 amino acids. V lost 6 bases, J lost 0 bases, and 18 bases lay in between. Germline lookup yields CDR1 SNHLY and CDR2 FYNNEI. The CDR3 spells CASRSRDTRSSYNSPLHF. The CDR3 bases are TGTGCCAGCAGATCGAGGGACACCCGGAGCTCCTATAATTCACCCCTCCACTTT.

The chain couples TRBV5-1 to TRBJ2-1, with 10 bases lining up with TRBD2. This CDR3 has 15 amino acids. Per germline, CDR1 SGHRS and CDR2 YFSETQ. Unmatched junction bases numbered 3, after V lost 0 bases and J lost 6 bases. The CDR3, as DNA: TGCGCCAGCAGCTTGGCCCTAGCGGGAGTCAATGAGCAGTTCTTC. This translates into CASSLALAGVNEQFF.

The chain joins TRBV5-6 to TRBJ2-5; the match to TRBD2 covers 8 bases. The CDR3 contains 18 residues. Trimming at V came to 1 base and at J to 2 bases, leaving 13 bases not matched to a gene. CDR1 and CDR2 (germline): SGHDT, YYEEEE. CDR3 bases: TGTGCCAGCAGCTTGTCATTCCGGGGGGGCATTTTTCAAGAGACCCAGTACTTC. Its protein product is CASSLSFRGGIFQETQYF.

J is TRBJ2-3 and V is TRBV19; 13 nucleotides match TRBD2. Germline V gene lookup returns CDR1 LNHDA and CDR2 SQIVND (reference sequence). The CDR3 is 16 residues long. Trimming cost V 9 bases and J 1 base; bases outside gene matches: 7. CDR3: CASRRGTSGGTDTQYF. The CDR3 DNA reads as TGTGCCAGCAGACGAGGGACTAGCGGGGGCACAGATACGCAGTATTTT.

This clone was seen a single time. The chain links TRBV10-3 to TRBJ2-4, with 9 bases matching TRBD1. J lost 7 bases, V lost 6 bases, and 10 bases had no gene match. The CDR3 consists of 15 residues. Germline CDR1 ENHRY, CDR2 SYGVKD. This chain's CDR3 is CAISTRTGEKNIQYF. The CDR3 nucleotides read TGTGCCATCAGCACACGGACAGGGGAAAAGAACATTCAGTACTTC.